Listed below are T cell receptor beta chains from one sample, sequenced in a study of blood T cell repertoires in COVID-19. Assay used: immunoSEQ multiplex PCR; TCRdb lists only in-frame clones, some missing. The data hold 11,000 to 15,000 clones, with roughly four fifths observed a single time. Source material: peripheral blood. Receptors were obtained from a woman in her sixties with acute or convalescent COVID-19. CDR3s include the opening cysteine and the closing phenylalanine or tryptophan. Each record gives: V gene, D gene, CDR3 length, clone size, J gene, CDR3 DNA, CDR3 protein. The D gene is left open where the match is weak. Only part of the rows carry a size: once, few, many, or a class if the clone is expanded.

>TRBV1|.|14|.|TRBJ1-1
TGCACCAGCAGCCTCACAGGGCAGCCCACTGAAGCTTTCTTT
CTSSLTGQPTEAFF
>TRBV12-5|.|20|.|TRBJ2-4
TGTGCTAGTGGTTTTGTGCCCGACGGGGAATACAACCTAGCCAAAAACATTCAGTACTTC
CASGFVPDGEYNLAKNIQYF
>TRBV18|TRBD1|15|.|TRBJ2-7
TGTGCCAGCTCACGGGAACAGGGGGCCTTGAACGAGCAGTACTTC
CASSREQGALNEQYF
>TRBV11-2|.|17|few|TRBJ2-7
TGTGCCAGCAGCTTAAGGGGGGGTCGGGACAGGCTTTCCGAGCAGTACTTC
CASSLRGGRDRLSEQYF
>TRBV5-1|.|16|.|TRBJ1-4
TGCGCCAGCAGCTTTGAACACCTAGCAACTAATGAAAAACTGTTTTTT
CASSFEHLATNEKLFF
>TRBV7-9|.|13|.|TRBJ1-2
TGTGCCAGCACTCAGGGGCGTCGCGATGGCTACACCTTC
CASTQGRRDGYTF
>TRBV3-1/TRBV3-2|TRBD1|14|.|TRBJ2-7
TGTGCCAGCAGCCACCAAGGACAGGGTTACGAGCAGTACTTC
CASSHQGQGYEQYF
>TRBV3-1/TRBV3-2|.|12|.|TRBJ2-1
TGTGCCAGCAGCCCACGGGCGGGTGAGCAGTTCTTC
CASSPRAGEQFF
>TRBV6-6|TRBD1|16|.|TRBJ1-2
TGTGCCAGCAGCCCTCCCGACAGGGCCCTTTCCTATGGCTACACCTTC
CASSPPDRALSYGYTF
>TRBV19|.|13|.|TRBJ2-2
TGTGCCAGTAGTACACAGGGAACCGGGGAGCTGTTTTTT
CASSTQGTGELFF
>TRBV11-3|.|13|.|TRBJ2-7
TGTGCCAGCAGCTCGCTACAGGGTACGGAGCAGTACTTC
CASSSLQGTEQYF
>TRBV7-2|.|15|.|TRBJ2-1
TGTGCCAGCAGCTTAACGGGGTATTCCTACAATGAGCAGTTCTTC
CASSLTGYSYNEQFF
>TRBV25-1|.|14|.|TRBJ2-2
TGTGCCAGCAGTGAAGCAGGGAACACCGGGGAGCTGTTTTTT
CASSEAGNTGELFF
>TRBV7-2|.|14|.|TRBJ1-4
TGTGCCAGCAGTTGGGGGCAGGGTGACGAAAAACTGTTTTTT
CASSWGQGDEKLFF
>TRBV6-1|.|16|.|TRBJ2-3
TGTGCCAGCAGTGCCAATACTAGAACCCGGACAGATACGCAGTATTTT
CASSANTRTRTDTQYF
>TRBV19|TRBD1|16|.|TRBJ1-1
TGTGCCACAGCCAACGCCGGGACAGGGGGAAACACTGAAGCTTTCTTT
CATANAGTGGNTEAFF
>TRBV27|TRBD1|18|.|TRBJ1-5
TGTGCCAGCAGACGACAGGGCTTAATCAAATATAGCAATCAGCCCCAGCATTTT
CASRRQGLIKYSNQPQHF
>TRBV6-2/TRBV6-3|TRBD2|18|.|TRBJ2-3
TGTGCCAGCAGTTCGGGACTAGCGGGAGGGCCAGATACAGATACGCAGTATTTT
CASSSGLAGGPDTDTQYF
>TRBV5-1|.|16|.|TRBJ2-6
TGCGCCAGTAGGGGACAAGGCTCTCCTGGGGCCAACGTCCTGACTTTC
CASRGQGSPGANVLTF
>TRBV6-5|TRBD1|15|.|TRBJ2-5
TGTGCCAGCACCTGGGGACAGGGAGGTTGGGAGACCCAGTACTTC
CASTWGQGGWETQYF
>TRBV27|TRBD1|16|.|TRBJ2-2
TGTGCCAGCAGTAGGGCTCCGGGACAGGCCTCCGGGGAGCTGTTTTTT
CASSRAPGQASGELFF
>TRBV5-1|TRBD1|17|.|TRBJ2-2
TGCGCCAGCAGCCCCTCCTACAGGGGGCCGAACACCGGGGAGCTGTTTTTT
CASSPSYRGPNTGELFF
>TRBV10-3|TRBD1|14|.|TRBJ2-7
TGTGCCATCAGACCCGACAGGGGCTCCTACGAGCAGTACTTC
CAIRPDRGSYEQYF
>TRBV5-5|TRBD1|14|.|TRBJ2-7
TGTGCCAGCAGCTTGTGGACAGGGCCCTACGAGCAGTACTTC
CASSLWTGPYEQYF
>TRBV7-2|TRBD1|15|few|TRBJ2-5
TGTGCCAGCAGCCCCCAGGGGGCCAAGCAAGAGACCCAGTACTTC
CASSPQGAKQETQYF
>TRBV4-3|.|15|once|TRBJ1-2
TGCGCCAGCAGCCAAGGTGTCTGGTCAGACTATGGCTACACCTTC
CASSQGVWSDYGYTF
>TRBV18|.|15|few|TRBJ1-2
TGTGCCAGCTCACCATACAGGGCTACTAACTATGGCTACACCTTC
CASSPYRATNYGYTF
>TRBV7-6|.|18|.|TRBJ1-4
TGTGCCAGCAGCTCGAGGTCCGGGTGGGGGGCAACTAATGAAAAACTGTTTTTT
CASSSRSGWGATNEKLFF
>TRBV5-6|.|14|.|TRBJ2-7
TGTGCCAGCAGCTTGGTGAGCGGACCCCTCGGGCAGTACTTC
CASSLVSGPLGQYF
>TRBV28|.|14|few|TRBJ1-6
TGTGCCAGCAGAGTCCTAGGAGGTTCAGGACCCCTCCACTTT
CASRVLGGSGPLHF
>TRBV5-1|TRBD1|15|.|TRBJ1-2
TGCGCCAGCAGTTTGACAGGGGGCAGCGGCTATGGCTACACCTTC
CASSLTGGSGYGYTF
>TRBV7-8|TRBD1|12|few|TRBJ1-1
TGTGCCAGCAGCCCCAATACAGGGGTAGCTTTCTTT
CASSPNTGVAFF
>TRBV6-5|.|15|.|TRBJ1-3
TGTGCCAGCAGTTACTCGCCGGACACCCGAAACACCATATATTTT
CASSYSPDTRNTIYF
>TRBV5-4|.|15|few|TRBJ1-3
TGTGCCAGCAGCTACGGGGGGAGCTCTGGAAACACCATATATTTT
CASSYGGSSGNTIYF
>TRBV27|.|14|.|TRBJ2-1
TGTGCCAGCAGTCTGGCGGGATTTCGGAATGAGCAGTTCTTC
CASSLAGFRNEQFF
>TRBV29-1|.|14|once|TRBJ2-2
TGCAGCGCTTTGGTGCCAGCGAACACCGGGGAGCTGTTTTTT
CSALVPANTGELFF
>TRBV10-3|TRBD2|18|once|TRBJ2-5
TGTGCCATCAGTGAGTCTGTGGGGACTAGAGCATTCCAAGAGACCCAGTACTTC
CAISESVGTRAFQETQYF
>TRBV5-1|TRBD1|15|.|TRBJ2-7
TGCGCCAGCAGCGGTTCACGGACAGGACTCCTGGAGCAGTACTTC
CASSGSRTGLLEQYF
>TRBV27|.|13|.|TRBJ1-4
TGTGCCAGCGGCCGCGACGGGTATGAAAAACTGTTTTTT
CASGRDGYEKLFF
>TRBV21-1|.|15|.|TRBJ2-1
TGTGCCAGCAGCAAAGGGCTAGCGGGAGTCAGTGAGCAGTTCTTC
CASSKGLAGVSEQFF
>TRBV3-1/TRBV3-2|.|14|few|TRBJ2-7
TGTGCCAGCAGCCAATCCGGGTACACCTACGAGCAGTACTTC
CASSQSGYTYEQYF
>TRBV3-1/TRBV3-2|TRBD2|18|.|TRBJ2-3
TGTGCCAGCAGCCAAGATTGGACTAGCGGGAGGGTTGCGGATACGCAGTATTTT
CASSQDWTSGRVADTQYF
>TRBV7-2|.|14|.|TRBJ2-7
TGTGCCAGCGCGCTGTACAGGGATAGCGACGAGCAGTACTTC
CASALYRDSDEQYF
>TRBV7-2|TRBD2|15|.|TRBJ2-3
TGTGCCAGCAGCAGTCTCGGGAGGAGCACAGATACGCAGTATTTT
CASSSLGRSTDTQYF
>TRBV5-1|TRBD1|15|.|TRBJ2-5
TGCGCCAGCAGCCGGTGGACAGGTGGACCAGAGACCCAGTACTTC
CASSRWTGGPETQYF
>TRBV19|.|12|.|TRBJ2-1
TGTGCCAGTACCTCCTTTTACAATGAGCAGTTCTTC
CASTSFYNEQFF
>TRBV2|TRBD1|13|.|TRBJ1-1
TGTGCCAGCAGAACAGGGGGACGCACTGAAGCTTTCTTT
CASRTGGRTEAFF
>TRBV10-3|.|13|.|TRBJ2-5
TGTGCCATCACGCCGGGACATGGAGAGACCCAGTACTTC
CAITPGHGETQYF
>TRBV7-2|TRBD1|13|.|TRBJ2-1
TGTGCCAGCAGCGTACAGGGGGCCTACGGGCAGTTCTTC
CASSVQGAYGQFF
>TRBV6-1|.|15|.|TRBJ2-7
TGTGCCAGCAGTGAAGCGGGGATGCCGGGGGACGAGCAGTACTTC
CASSEAGMPGDEQYF
>TRBV9|.|13|.|TRBJ1-2
TGTGCCAGCAGCGCGGGGGAAATCTATGGCTACACCTTC
CASSAGEIYGYTF
>TRBV3-1/TRBV3-2|TRBD1|18|.|TRBJ2-5
TGTGCCAGCAGCCTAAGGACAGGTCTTGGGGGCTTCCAAGAGACCCAGTACTTC
CASSLRTGLGGFQETQYF
>TRBV27|.|14|.|TRBJ1-1
TGTGCCAGCAGTCACAAACAGGGTTGGGCGGAAGCTTTCTTT
CASSHKQGWAEAFF
>TRBV30|.|13|.|TRBJ1-1
TGTGCCTGGAGTAGTGCGAGGAACACTGAAGCTTTCTTT
CAWSSARNTEAFF
>TRBV5-1|TRBD1|13|.|TRBJ1-2
TGCGCCAGCAGCTTCCGGGACAGCTATGGCTACACCTTC
CASSFRDSYGYTF
>TRBV7-2|TRBD2|15|once|TRBJ2-3
TGTGCCGCGTCGGCTACTAGCGGGAGGTCCGATACGCAGTATTTT
CAASATSGRSDTQYF
>TRBV5-1|.|14|.|TRBJ2-7
TGCGCCAGCAGCCCCCTCGTCGGGTCCTACGAGCAGTACTTC
CASSPLVGSYEQYF
>TRBV7-7|TRBD2|20|.|TRBJ2-7
TGTGCCAGCAGCTTAGAGGGGGGGACTAGCGGGAGGGCCCTCCTCTACGAGCAGTACTTC
CASSLEGGTSGRALLYEQYF
>TRBV10-3|.|13|.|TRBJ2-7
TGTGCCATCAGTGAAGGAGCTAGCTACGAGCAGTACTTC
CAISEGASYEQYF
>TRBV5-1|.|12|.|TRBJ2-7
TGCGCCAGCAGCTCAGGGAACTACGAGCAGTACTTC
CASSSGNYEQYF